Listed below are T cell receptor beta chains from one sample, sequenced in a study of shared clonotypes between healthy human individuals. Assay used: immunoSEQ multiplex PCR; TCRdb lists only in-frame clones, some missing. The sample includes hundreds of thousands of clones, roughly 70% of them seen just once. Sequencing used memory CD4+ T cells sorted from blood. Receptors were obtained from a woman in her 30s in good health. Both conserved end residues are part of each CDR3. D genes are given only for firm matches. Clone size is given for some rows only: seen once, a few or many times, or a class if the clone is expanded.

-	15	TRBJ2-3	TRBD1	TRBV4-1	TGCGCCAGCAGCCCTGGACAGGGGGAAGTCCATACGCAGTATTTT	CASSPGQGEVHTQYF
-	20	TRBJ2-3	TRBD2	TRBV4-1	TGCGCCAGCAGCCAAAACCCGGGACTAGCGGGAGGTAGGGCCACAGATACGCAGTATTTT	CASSQNPGLAGGRATDTQYF
-	11	TRBJ1-1	-	TRBV28	TGTGCCAGCAGCTACGGAGCGTATGCTTTCTTT	CASSYGAYAFF
-	15	TRBJ2-1	-	TRBV5-1	TGCGCCAGCAGCTTGGACACCTTCTCCTACAATGAGCAGTTCTTC	CASSLDTFSYNEQFF
-	12	TRBJ1-2	-	TRBV7-9	TGTGCCAGCAGCCCCAACGAGTCTGGCTACACCTTC	CASSPNESGYTF
-	18	TRBJ2-1	TRBD1	TRBV11-2	TGTGCCAGCAGCAGAGGGACAGCAATTCTCAGCTCCTACAATGAGCAGTTCTTC	CASSRGTAILSSYNEQFF
-	13	TRBJ2-1	-	TRBV29-1	TGCAGCGCCCTTTTAAAGGCGGACAATGAGCAGTTCTTC	CSALLKADNEQFF
-	15	TRBJ2-1	-	TRBV19	TGTGCCAGTAGTATAGGGGGGACGGTCTACAATGAGCAGTTCTTC	CASSIGGTVYNEQFF
-	15	TRBJ1-4	-	TRBV6-5	TGTGCCAGCAGTCTTACGGACCTTGTTATTGGAAAACTGTTTTTT	CASSLTDLVIGKLFF
-	12	TRBJ1-2	TRBD1	TRBV29-1	TGCAGCGTTGGGGGGACAGCCTATGGCTACACCTTC	CSVGGTAYGYTF
-	17	TRBJ2-1	-	TRBV5-1	TGCGCCAGCAGCTTGGTCTGGGGCCTGGGGCCTGGTGATGAGCAGTTCTTC	CASSLVWGLGPGDEQFF
-	14	TRBJ2-5	-	TRBV19	TGTGCCAGTAGTATTGGGGCAGCTCAAGAGACCCAGTACTTC	CASSIGAAQETQYF
-	14	TRBJ2-1	-	TRBV5-1	TGCGCCAGCAGCAAAACCGGGACGTCGAATGAGCAGTTCTTC	CASSKTGTSNEQFF
-	12	TRBJ2-1	-	TRBV9	TGTGCCAGCAGCGAAGTCGGGACCCAGCAGTTCTTC	CASSEVGTQQFF
few	17	TRBJ1-2	TRBD1	TRBV27	TGTGCCAGCAGGACTTTAGGACAGGGGGCGGCTTACTATGGCTACACCTTC	CASRTLGQGAAYYGYTF
-	14	TRBJ1-2	-	TRBV2	TGTGCCAGCAGTGAATTCGGGGGAGTCTATGGCTACACCTTC	CASSEFGGVYGYTF
few	14	TRBJ2-5	TRBD2	TRBV19	TGTGCCAGTAGTACCGGGACTAGTAAAGAGACCCAGTACTTC	CASSTGTSKETQYF
-	15	TRBJ2-5	TRBD2	TRBV7-9	TGTGCCAGCAGCTTACTGACTAGCGGGACAGAGACCCAGTACTTC	CASSLLTSGTETQYF
few	11	TRBJ1-2	-	TRBV6-1	TGTGCCAGCAGTGAATTTGGGGGCTACACCTTC	CASSEFGGYTF
-	15	TRBJ2-4	-	TRBV15	TGTGCCACCAGCAGAGATCGACTAGCCAAAAACATTCAGTACTTC	CATSRDRLAKNIQYF
-	15	TRBJ2-3	-	TRBV5-1	TGCGCCAGCAGCTACTCCGGGACGCAGGGCCTCGCGCAGTATTTT	CASSYSGTQGLAQYF
-	13	TRBJ2-1	-	TRBV7-2	TGTGCCAGCAGCCCCCAGAGAGAGCAAGAGCAGTTCTTC	CASSPQREQEQFF
-	14	TRBJ1-1	TRBD1	TRBV9	TGTGCCAGCACAACAGGGGGTTCGGGCACTGAAGCTTTCTTT	CASTTGGSGTEAFF
-	16	TRBJ2-7	TRBD2	TRBV7-8	TGTGCCAGCAGCTCACTTTTGGGGGAGGGCCCTGGCGAGCAGTACTTC	CASSSLLGEGPGEQYF
-	12	TRBJ2-5	-	TRBV5-1	TGCGCCAGCGGACGGCCGGAAGAGACCCAGTACTTC	CASGRPEETQYF
-	15	TRBJ1-4	-	TRBV5-1	TGCGCCAGCAGCTTGGAACCCGGGGCGAGTGAAAAACTGTTTTTT	CASSLEPGASEKLFF
-	13	TRBJ2-3	TRBD2	TRBV18	TGTGCCAGCTACAGCGGGAGGGGAGATACGCAGTATTTT	CASYSGRGDTQYF
-	16	TRBJ1-4	-	TRBV19	TGTGCCAGTAGGTCCCTACAGGGCGCAACTAATGAAAAACTGTTTTTT	CASRSLQGATNEKLFF
-	13	TRBJ1-5	-	TRBV30	TGTGCCTGGAGCCAAAGGGGGTCCTCGCCCCAGCATTTT	CAWSQRGSSPQHF
-	17	TRBJ2-1	TRBD2	TRBV9	TGTGCCAGCAGCGTAGGCGTCGCGGGAGGGCCTCTCGATGAGCAGTTCTTC	CASSVGVAGGPLDEQFF
few	14	TRBJ2-7	TRBD2	TRBV6-1	TGTGCCAGCAGGTCGACTAGCGGGAGGGTCGAGCAGTACTTC	CASRSTSGRVEQYF
-	14	TRBJ2-7	TRBD2	TRBV18	TGTGCCAGCTCTCTACCGGGACTAAACTACGAGCAGTACTTC	CASSLPGLNYEQYF
-	14	TRBJ1-2	-	TRBV19	TGTGCCAGTAGTCCCTCCGGAGGGCCCCGTGGCTACACCTTC	CASSPSGGPRGYTF
-	16	TRBJ2-1	-	TRBV4-1	TGCGCCAGCAGGCAAGCCGGGGTCCTGGCTCGCCATGAGCAGTTCTTC	CASRQAGVLARHEQFF
-	14	TRBJ1-1	-	TRBV27	TGTGCCAGCAGTTTCCGGGACGCGGGCACTGAAGCTTTCTTT	CASSFRDAGTEAFF
few	16	TRBJ2-2	TRBD1	TRBV15	TGTGCCACCAGCAGGACCGGGACAGCAAAAACCGGGGAGCTGTTTTTT	CATSRTGTAKTGELFF
-	16	TRBJ2-7	TRBD1	TRBV28	TGTGCCAGCAGCCCCAGTAACAGGGGGCTCACTCGGGAGCAGTACTTC	CASSPSNRGLTREQYF
-	13	TRBJ1-2	-	TRBV7-9	TGTGCCAGCAGCTTCGGACGAGTCGATGGCTACACCTTC	CASSFGRVDGYTF
-	14	TRBJ2-7	-	TRBV19	TGTGCCAGTAGCAATATTGGTACAGCCTACGAGCAGTACTTC	CASSNIGTAYEQYF
few	16	TRBJ2-5	-	TRBV5-1	TGCGCCAGCAGCGCCCACGACCCTCGGTGGGGAGAGACCCAGTACTTC	CASSAHDPRWGETQYF
-	15	TRBJ2-1	TRBD2	TRBV11-3	TGTGCCAGCAGCTTGGGGCTAGCGGGAGCGGATGAGCAGTTCTTC	CASSLGLAGADEQFF
-	15	TRBJ2-7	-	TRBV14	TGTGCCAGCAGCCAAGGCTCAGGAAGGTCCTACGAGCAGTACTTC	CASSQGSGRSYEQYF
-	16	TRBJ2-3	-	TRBV4-1	TGCGCCAGCAGCCAGTCACAGGGAATAAGCACAGATACGCAGTATTTT	CASSQSQGISTDTQYF